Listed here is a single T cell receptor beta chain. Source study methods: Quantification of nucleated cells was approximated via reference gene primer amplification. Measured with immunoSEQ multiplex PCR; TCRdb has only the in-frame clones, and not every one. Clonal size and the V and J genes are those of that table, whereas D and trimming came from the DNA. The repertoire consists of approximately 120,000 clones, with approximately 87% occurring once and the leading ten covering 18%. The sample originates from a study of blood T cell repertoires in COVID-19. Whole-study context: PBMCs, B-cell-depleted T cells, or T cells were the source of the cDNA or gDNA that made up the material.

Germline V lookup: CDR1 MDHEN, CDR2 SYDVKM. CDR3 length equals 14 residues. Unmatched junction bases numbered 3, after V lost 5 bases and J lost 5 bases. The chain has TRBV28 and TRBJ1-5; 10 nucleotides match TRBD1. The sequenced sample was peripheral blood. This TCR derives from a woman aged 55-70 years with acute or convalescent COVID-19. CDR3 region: CASSPGQGDQPQHF. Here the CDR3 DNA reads TGTGCCAGCAGTCCTGGACAGGGGGATCAGCCCCAGCATTTT.